A single sample is the source of the 22 T cell receptor beta chains below, sequenced in a study of T cell responses to AZD1222 COVID-19 vaccine. Profiled with immunoSEQ multiplex PCR; TCRdb holds only in-frame clones, not every one. The table lists about 140,000 clones, 90% of them singletons. Sequencing was performed on peripheral blood, taken 28 days after the second AZD1222 dose. These receptors all stem from an adult who received the AZD1222 COVID-19 vaccine.

This chain joins TRBV6-5 and TRBJ2-5; 8 bases fit TRBD1. The CDR3 contains 15 residues. Germline V lookup: CDR1 MNHEY, CDR2 SVGAGI. V lost 8 bases to trimming and J lost 5 bases; unmatched junction nucleotides: 13. The CDR3 loop is CASERDRGGWETQYF. CDR3 in DNA: TGTGCCAGCGAGAGAGACAGGGGAGGATGGGAGACCCAGTACTTC.

This clone showed up just once. The CDR3 nucleotides are TGTGCCAGCAGCCCGACAGATTCACCCCTCCACTTT. This encodes CASSPTDSPLHF. V usage is TRBV6-1 and J usage is TRBJ1-6, with D possibly TRBD1 on 5 matching bases. The CDR3 extends over 12 amino acids. Trimming pared 6 bases from V and 8 bases from J, leaving 8 bases between. Germline loops: CDR1 MNHNS, CDR2 SASEGT.

In DNA form, the CDR3 reads TGCGCCAGCAGCCTACTAGCGGGGAGAGAGAATGAGCAGTTCTTC. It translates to CASSLLAGRENEQFF. The chain carries TRBV5-1 and TRBJ2-1; 10 nucleotides agree with TRBD2. The trim removed 4 bases at V and 7 bases at J, leaving 8 bases unmatched. CDR3 length: 15 residues. Germline-derived CDR1 and CDR2 are SGHRS and YFSETQ. Drawing the rest from reference TRBV5-1 and TRBJ2-1, the complete variable domain is KAGVTQTPRYLIKTRGQQVTLSCSPISGHRSVSWYQQTPGQGLQFLFEYFSETQRNKGNFPGRFSGRQFSNSRSEMNVSTLELGDSALYLCASSLLAGRENEQFFGPGTRLTVL.

This chain's CDR3 is CSVNPRGDTQYF. The CDR3 DNA sequence: TGCAGCGTTAATCCTCGGGGAGATACGCAGTATTTT. This sequence joins TRBV29-1 and TRBJ2-3; a weak D match, TRBD2 (5 bases). CDR1 and CDR2 (germline): SQVTM, ANQGSEA. Trimming shortened V by 5 bases and J by 5 bases, and 11 bases separated the two germline ends. The CDR3 is made up of 12 amino acids.

The gene calls are TRBV7-9 and TRBJ1-2, with no clear D. The CDR3 contains 14 residues. The V end lost 1 base, the J end lost 1 base, and 7 bases lay between the germline ends. Germline CDR1 is SEHNR and CDR2 is FQNEAQ (reference sequence). The CDR3 here is CASSLGSLNYGYTF. CDR3 DNA: TGTGCCAGCAGCTTAGGGTCCCTTAACTATGGCTACACCTTC.

V gene TRBV5-6 combines with J gene TRBJ2-6; D gene ambiguous. The germline gives CDR1 SGHDT, CDR2 YYEEEE. The CDR3 spans 18 residues. Deletions cut 1 base from V and 1 base from J, with 15 bases between. The CDR3 DNA sequence: TGTGCCAGCAGCTTGCTCCAGGATCCCTCATCTGGGGCCAACGTCCTGACTTTC. This encodes CASSLLQDPSSGANVLTF.

This chain links TRBV27 with TRBJ1-2; 7 bases fit TRBD1. Germline trimming cut 6 bases from V and 6 bases from J; bases unmatched to any gene: 13. Germline V gene sequence: CDR1 MNHEY, CDR2 SMNVEV (reference sequence). The length of the CDR3 is 15 residues. The CDR3 sequence: CASSPEGAGLNGYTF. The CDR3, as DNA: TGTGCCAGCAGCCCCGAGGGGGCGGGGTTGAATGGCTACACCTTC.

J is TRBJ2-1 and V is TRBV18; 11 nucleotides match TRBD1. V shed 1 base, J shed 6 bases, and the junction held 5 bases outside the gene matches. CDR3 length: 16 amino acids. From germline, CDR1 is KGHSH and CDR2 LQKENI. The CDR3 coding sequence is TGTGCCAGCTCACCACTCCGGGACAGGGGGTCCAATGAGCAGTTCTTC. Protein product: CASSPLRDRGSNEQFF.

V gene TRBV7-8 combines with J gene TRBJ1-3; 7 nucleotides align to TRBD1. J was trimmed by 4 bases and V by 4 bases; bases with no gene match: 7. The CDR3 has 15 residues. CDR1 is SGHVS and CDR2 is FQNEAQ in the germline V gene. CDR3 nucleotides: TGTGCCAGCAGCTCACCGACAGGGTCCGGAAACACCATATATTTT. It is translated as CASSSPTGSGNTIYF.

The chain employs TRBV30 and TRBJ1-5; a weak D match, TRBD1 (5 bases). The CDR3 loop spans 15 amino acids. Looked up from germline, CDR1 is GTSNPN and CDR2 is SVGIG (reference sequence). V dropped 2 bases and J dropped 7 bases, with 18 bases sitting between them. CDR3: CAWSRGTAASQPQHF. CDR3 sequence (DNA): TGTGCCTGGAGTCGCGGGACCGCGGCTTCGCAGCCCCAGCATTTT.

The chain is built from TRBV18 and TRBJ2-5, with 13 positions matching TRBD2. This CDR3 has 16 residues. CDR1 is KGHSH, CDR2 LQKENI, per germline. Trimming cost V 3 bases and J 1 base; bases outside gene matches: 2. The CDR3 DNA reads TGTGCCAGCTCACCCGGACTAGCGGGAGTCCAAGAGACCCAGTACTTC. Translating gives CASSPGLAGVQETQYF.

The V gene is TRBV29-1, the J gene TRBJ2-7; the D is unclear. Germline CDR1 SQVTM, CDR2 ANQGSEA. This CDR3 spans 13 amino acids. Trimming shortened V by 1 base and J by 3 bases, and 10 bases separated the two germline ends. CDR3 sequence (DNA): TGCAGCGTTGAAGGGCAGGATCACTACGAGCAGTACTTC. Its protein is CSVEGQDHYEQYF.

The genes are TRBV30 and TRBJ2-4, with D perhaps given as TRBD1 or TRBD2 (5 bases each). The CDR3 has 15 residues. V was clipped by 2 bases and J by 2 bases, with 13 bases between them. Germline V gene sequence: CDR1 GTSNPN, CDR2 SVGIG (reference sequence). The DNA for the CDR3 is TGTGCCTGGAGTTTCGACGGGACGACCAAAAACATTCAGTACTTC. Its protein is CAWSFDGTTKNIQYF.

The genes are TRBV14 and TRBJ1-2, with unresolved D. V gave up 1 base and J gave up 2 bases, with 8 bases separating them. The CDR3 loop spans 14 amino acids. Germline V gives CDR1 SGHDN, CDR2 FVKESK. The CDR3 coding sequence is TGTGCCAGCAGCCAAGTCGCGGGGAACTATGGCTACACCTTC. Its protein product is CASSQVAGNYGYTF.

V usage is TRBV3-1 (or the pseudogene TRBV3-2) and J usage is TRBJ1-2; D is unresolved. V was cut by 3 bases and J by 4 bases, with 12 bases left in between. CDR3 size: 14 residues. The germline V gene has CDR1 LGHDT and CDR2 YNNKEL (reference sequence). CDR3 DNA: TGTGCCAGCAGCCATGGTTCGACTTCCTATGGCTACACCTTC. It encodes CASSHGSTSYGYTF.

The V and J genes are TRBV9 and TRBJ1-3; D ambiguous. Deletions cut 3 bases from V and 0 bases from J, with 10 bases between. Germline V lookup: CDR1 SGDLS, CDR2 YYNGEE. This CDR3 is built from 15 residues. Written as DNA, the CDR3 is TGTGCCAGCAGCGGAGGAGGTCACTCTGGAAACACCATATATTTT. Translation gives CASSGGGHSGNTIYF.

The chain joins TRBV6-1 to TRBJ1-4; D is unresolved. CDR1 is MNHNS, CDR2 SASEGT, per germline. Between the trimmed V and J ends, which lost 0 bases and 8 bases, there was a span of 10 bases. This CDR3 spans 14 amino acids. For the CDR3, the DNA is TGTGCCAGCAGTGAAGCGCCCCGGAGGGAAAAACTGTTTTTT. This gives the protein CASSEAPRREKLFF.

The V and J genes are TRBV28 and TRBJ2-3, with 7 bases lining up with TRBD2. The CDR3 spans 16 residues. Germline CDR1 MDHEN, CDR2 SYDVKM. Trimming at V came to 4 bases and at J to 0 bases, leaving 7 bases not matched to a gene. CDR3 bases: TGTGCCAGCAGTTCCCCTGGCGGGGGTAGCACAGATACGCAGTATTTT. Encoded protein: CASSSPGGGSTDTQYF.

The chain is built from TRBV28 and TRBJ1-1; no clear D gene. Trimming took 2 bases from V and 5 from J, leaving 6 bases between them. The CDR3 runs to 12 residues. The germline V gene has CDR1 MDHEN and CDR2 SYDVKM. CDR3 sequence (DNA): TGTGCCAGCAGTTTACGGGAAACTGAAGCTTTCTTT. This translates into CASSLRETEAFF.

The gene calls are TRBV7-9 and TRBJ1-3, with a weak D call TRBD1 (5 bases). The V and J ends lost 2 bases and 0 bases respectively, with 14 bases between them. Germline CDR1 and CDR2: SEHNR and FQNEAQ (reference sequence). The CDR3 covers 17 residues. The CDR3: CASSLSNRQGSGNTIYF. The CDR3 nucleotides are TGTGCCAGCAGCTTAAGTAATAGGCAGGGCTCTGGAAACACCATATATTTT.

The chain carries TRBV2 and TRBJ2-7; unclear D gene. The germline V gene encodes CDR1 SNHLY and CDR2 FYNNEI. The CDR3 loop spans 10 amino acids. Trimming took 4 bases from V and 5 from J, leaving 3 bases between them. The CDR3 DNA reads as TGTGCCAGCAGTGTGAACGAGCAGTACTTC. Translation gives CASSVNEQYF.

The chain has TRBV10-1 and TRBJ1-4, with D tentatively TRBD1 (6 bases). CDR1 is WNHNN, CDR2 SYGVQD, per germline (reference sequence). The V end was cut by 5 bases, the J end by 10 bases, with 17 bases between. CDR3 length: 14 amino acids. The CDR3 DNA sequence: TGCGCCAGCAGTTTACAGGGAAGGTCGGGAAAACTGTTTTTT. Its protein product is CASSLQGRSGKLFF.